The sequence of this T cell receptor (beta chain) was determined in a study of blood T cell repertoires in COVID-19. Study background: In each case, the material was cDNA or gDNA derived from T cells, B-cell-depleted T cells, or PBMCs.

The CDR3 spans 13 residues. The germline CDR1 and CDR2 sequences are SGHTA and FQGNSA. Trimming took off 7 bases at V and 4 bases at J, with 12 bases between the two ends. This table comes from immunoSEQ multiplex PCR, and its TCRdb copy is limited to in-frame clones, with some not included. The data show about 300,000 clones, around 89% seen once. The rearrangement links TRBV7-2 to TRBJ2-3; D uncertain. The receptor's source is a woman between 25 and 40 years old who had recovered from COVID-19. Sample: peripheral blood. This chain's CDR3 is CASTPQRADTQYF. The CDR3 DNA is TGTGCCAGCACCCCTCAGCGCGCAGATACGCAGTATTTT.